These T cell receptor beta chains were read from a single sample in a study of T cells expressing NK-cell markers. TCRdb re-called the 5' RACE reads and catalogs CDR3 proteins one per entry, DNA excluded. The sample data list 450,000 to 600,000 distinct CDR3 sequences. Sequencing input: blood T cells: a sorted CD56 or NKG2C T cell subset, CD4+ or CD8+ T cells, or bulk PBMC T cells (not recorded which). These receptors were collected from a man between 18 and 29 years old in good health. Both conserved end residues are part of each CDR3.

J gene,V gene,CDR3 protein
TRBJ2-1,TRBV30,CAFNRASGRLDEQFF
TRBJ2-7,TRBV7-2,CASSLGPTGDYEQYF
TRBJ2-1,TRBV12-3/TRBV12-4,CASSERLAGGLSYNEQFF
TRBJ2-1,TRBV5-1,CASSLKPPTQYNEQFF
TRBJ1-1,TRBV29-1,CSTRTGWGEAFF
TRBJ1-2,TRBV15,CATSRGSIGAGGYTF
TRBJ2-1,TRBV20-1,CSNSRESTYNEQFF
TRBJ2-2,TRBV6-1,CASSPSQTSPGELFF
TRBJ2-3,TRBV24-1,CATSDPGTGITDTQYF
TRBJ2-5,TRBV29-1,CSVAGTSTWETQYF
TRBJ2-3,TRBV6-2/TRBV6-3,CASSPSGLAGADTQYF
TRBJ1-1,TRBV27,CASTLLLQSNTEAFF
TRBJ2-5,TRBV7-9,CASSSLARTGAKWETQYF
TRBJ2-1,TRBV9,CASSALGTGGFRRQFF
TRBJ2-1,TRBV7-9,CASSRVGNQFF
TRBJ2-2,TRBV15,CATSRAGGEEVNTGELFF
TRBJ2-5,TRBV29-1,CSVELTGTFQETQYF
TRBJ2-5,TRBV6-5,CASSYSSGQALGTQYF
TRBJ2-7,TRBV15,CATSRELDTYEQYF
TRBJ1-1,TRBV18,CASSPTGTDLNTEAFF
TRBJ2-7,TRBV28,CASSNIYEQYF
TRBJ2-1,TRBV28,CASSPGSSGRLNEQFF
TRBJ1-4,TRBV5-6,CASSLKNGQLNEKLFF
TRBJ1-5,TRBV7-2,CASSTGNGNQPQHF
TRBJ2-1,TRBV10-3,CAISDVSGRADEQFF
TRBJ2-1,TRBV7-2,CASSLDRGSSYNEQFF
TRBJ2-1,TRBV20-1,CSARGHSYSYNEQFF
TRBJ2-3,TRBV5-6,CASSFGRVAQYF
TRBJ2-2,TRBV7-6,CASSPGLAGGGANTGELFF
TRBJ2-7,TRBV14,CASSLQGARYEQYF
TRBJ2-1,TRBV20-1,CSASEWHNNEQFF
TRBJ1-1,TRBV13,CASRDGTGAEAFF
TRBJ2-5,TRBV7-6,CASSGGGLTGGWQETQYF
TRBJ2-3,TRBV10-3,CAISAGTSTDTQYF
TRBJ2-2,TRBV12-3/TRBV12-4,CASTSYGGTGELFF
TRBJ2-3,TRBV12-3/TRBV12-4,CASSSRQTGTDTQYF
TRBJ2-5,TRBV20-1,CVAGVGETQYF
TRBJ2-2,TRBV6-5,CASSYGQGSGELFF
TRBJ2-1,TRBV3-1,CASSQVSGTNEQFF
TRBJ2-1,TRBV7-2,CASRDGGNEQFF
TRBJ2-3,TRBV20-1,CSARRREIDTQYF
TRBJ2-1,TRBV29-1,CSVRLQHEQFF
TRBJ2-5,TRBV2,CASVGVETQYF
TRBJ2-1,TRBV29-1,CSVPGLGKGEQFF
TRBJ2-1,TRBV11-2,CASSTRAGGNEQFF
TRBJ2-3,TRBV11-2,CASSLVRVSGYLTDTQYF
TRBJ2-1,TRBV12-5,CASGRSAYNEQFF
TRBJ2-1,TRBV9,CASSGPGGRRGRSINEQFF
TRBJ2-1,TRBV10-3,CAISDRWEHPEQFF
TRBJ2-1,TRBV10-3,CATKGTSEYNEQFF
TRBJ2-1,TRBV5-5,CASSLGLAVGEQFF
TRBJ1-1,TRBV9,CASSVESTAWEAFF
TRBJ2-5,TRBV4-3,CASSQGTGKQETQYF
TRBJ2-2,TRBV12-3/TRBV12-4,CASTLMSVGLFF
TRBJ2-3,TRBV7-4,CASSRGEREKGTDTQYF
TRBJ2-1,TRBV3-1,CASSQDFRLAGYNEQFF
TRBJ2-5,TRBV6-2/TRBV6-3,CASSSPTGMLQETQYF
TRBJ2-3,TRBV24-1,CATSDPKDRPSTDTQYF
TRBJ1-2,TRBV4-3,CASSQDDRGNYGYTF
TRBJ2-7,TRBV12-3/TRBV12-4,CASSLSQGSFEQYF